This section outlines one TCR beta chain sequence together with its context. This specimen comes from a study of T cells after somatic rescue of genetic block. Trimming shortened V by 2 bases and J by 4 bases, and 3 bases separated the two germline ends. This CDR3 region has 12 residues. Germline CDR1 reads ENHRY; CDR2 reads SYGVKD. Method: immunoSEQ multiplex PCR; TCRdb's copy keeps in-frame clones and lacks some. The sample holds tens of thousands of clones; around 89% are singletons and the top ten take about 1.5%. The sample consisted of peripheral blood mononuclear cells (PBMCs). The chain joins TRBV10-3 to TRBJ2-1; no firm D call. This sequence was found in a woman younger than 30. In nucleotides, the CDR3 is TGTGCCATCAGTGAGGGTTACAATGAGCAGTTCTTC. Protein: CAISEGYNEQFF.